Described below is a single TCR beta chain sequence and its context. The CDR3 covers 13 residues. The V and J ends lost 4 bases and 2 bases respectively, with 9 bases between them. Germline V gives CDR1 SGHDT, CDR2 YYEEEE. This record belongs to a study of OX40 agonist ivuxolimab in advanced cancers. Repertoires were generated with immunoSEQ multiplex PCR, while TCRdb's copy carries only in-frame clones and drops some. This table holds some 39,000 clones, around four fifths found once. The rearrangement links TRBV5-6 to TRBJ2-5; D gene uncertain. The sequenced sample was CD4+ or CD8+ T cells sorted from blood, obtained in a trial of the OX40 agonist ivuxolimab. The TCR was taken from an adult with an advanced solid tumor such as melanoma, head and neck, liver or kidney cancer. CDR3 residues: CASSPGGQETQYF. The CDR3 nucleotides read TGTGCCAGCAGCCCTGGCGGACAAGAGACCCAGTACTTC. Based on the CDR3 plus reference TRBV5-6 and TRBJ2-5, the full variable domain is DAGVTQSPTHLIKTRGQQVTLRCSPKSGHDTVSWYQQALGQGPQFIFQYYEEEERQRGNFPDRFSGHQFPNYSSELNVNALLLGDSALYLCASSPGGQETQYFGPGTRLLVL.